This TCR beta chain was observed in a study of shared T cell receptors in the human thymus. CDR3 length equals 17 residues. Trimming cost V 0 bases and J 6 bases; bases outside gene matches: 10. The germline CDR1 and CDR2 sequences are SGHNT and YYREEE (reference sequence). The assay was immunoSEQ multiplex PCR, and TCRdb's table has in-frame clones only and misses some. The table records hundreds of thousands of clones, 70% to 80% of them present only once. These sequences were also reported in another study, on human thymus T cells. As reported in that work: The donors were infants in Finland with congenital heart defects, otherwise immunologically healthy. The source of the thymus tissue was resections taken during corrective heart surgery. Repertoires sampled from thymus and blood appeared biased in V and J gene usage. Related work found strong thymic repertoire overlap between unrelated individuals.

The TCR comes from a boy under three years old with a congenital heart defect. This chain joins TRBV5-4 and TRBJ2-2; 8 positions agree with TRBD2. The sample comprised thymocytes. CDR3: CASSLEASGSPPGELFF. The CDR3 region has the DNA TGTGCCAGCAGCTTGGAGGCGAGCGGGAGCCCGCCCGGGGAGCTGTTTTTT.